This T cell receptor beta chain is drawn from a study of CD8 T cells in Susac syndrome. Study-wide results and caveats: Only a relatively small number of individuals were included in the TCR sequencing and HLA analysis.

The RNA input was 0.5 to 1 ug, and it was reverse transcribed with random hexamers. Multiplex immunoSEQ PCR targeted 54 Vbeta and 13 Jbeta TCR beta segments. TCRdb redid the calling of the immunoSEQ multiplex PCR reads with MiXCR, one entry per CDR3 protein. The table shows roughly 130,000 distinct CDR3 sequences, with about 95% occurring only once. A note on this clonotype: Its matching antigen is unknown.

TEMRA cells were FACS-enriched, unlike CD8+ and CD4+ T cells, which were negatively isolated. CDR3 length: 12 amino acids. Between the trimmed V and J ends, which lost 3 bases and 11 bases, there was a span of 15 bases. CDR1 is DFQATT, CDR2 SNEGSKA, per germline (reference sequence). This chain joins TRBV20-1 and TRBJ2-3; D possibly corresponds to TRBD2 (6 bases). The source material was CD4+ T cells from PBMCs. This TCR derives from a human donor in good health. In DNA, the CDR3 is TGCAGTGCTAGGCGGGACGCCAAAGAGCAGTATTTT. Protein: CSARRDAKEQYF.